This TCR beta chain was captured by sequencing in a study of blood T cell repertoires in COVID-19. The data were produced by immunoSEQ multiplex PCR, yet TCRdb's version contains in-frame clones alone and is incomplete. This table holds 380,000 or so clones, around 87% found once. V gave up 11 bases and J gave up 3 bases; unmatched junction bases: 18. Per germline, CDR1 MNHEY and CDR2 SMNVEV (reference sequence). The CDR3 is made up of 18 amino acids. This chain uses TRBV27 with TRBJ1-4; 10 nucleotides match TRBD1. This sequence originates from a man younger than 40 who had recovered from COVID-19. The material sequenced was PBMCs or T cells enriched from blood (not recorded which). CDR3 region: CAPPGGTGELWANEKLFF. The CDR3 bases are TGTGCCCCCCCGGGGGGGACAGGGGAGCTATGGGCTAATGAAAAACTGTTTTTT.